One and the same sample provided the 19 T cell receptor beta chains below, sequenced in a study of CXCR3-negative and CXCR3-positive naive CD8 T cells. Their recognized antigens are unknown. The libraries of TRB cDNA were prepared using 5' RACE with UMI labels. Using the 5' RACE reads, TCRdb records one entry per CDR3 protein without DNA. The sample totals 60,000 to 65,000 distinct CDR3 sequences. Study-wide results and caveats: Naive cells that were CXCR3-positive had more hydrophobic TRB CDR3s (compared with CXCR3-negative naive cells).

Material for sequencing was naive CXCR3+ CD8+ T cells from blood. Subset described: CD45RO-CCR7+CD27+CD95- naive CD8+ T cells expressing CXCR3 (TNR3+). Every receptor here comes from a human donor in good health. Some clones in this sample may be carry-over from other donors' samples.

This sequence joins TRBV7-9 and TRBJ2-7; the TCRdb D gene call, TRBD2, has no DNA to confirm it. The CDR3 covers 13 residues. The germline gives CDR1 SEHNR, CDR2 FQNEAQ (reference sequence). CDR3 in amino acids: CASSPGTSYEQYF.

The chain uses TRBV7-3 and TRBJ2-3. Germline-derived CDR1 and CDR2 are SGHTA and FQGTGA. The CDR3 is 13 residues long. The CDR3 protein is CASSSQLTDTQYF. The entire variable domain, with the rest obtained from reference TRBV7-3 and TRBJ2-3, is as follows: GAGVSQTPSNKVTEKGKYVELRCDPISGHTALYWYRQSLGQGPEFLIYFQGTGAADDSGLPNDRFFAVRPEGSVSTLKIQRTERGDSAVYLCASSSQLTDTQYFGPGTRLTVL.

This chain links TRBV18 with TRBJ1-4. The germline gives CDR1 KGHSH, CDR2 LQKENI. This CDR3 spans 15 amino acids. CDR3 sequence reads: CASSPPEGVWEKLFF.

This rearrangement joins TRBV6-2 or TRBV6-3 to TRBJ2-3; no DNA is available, so the TRBD2 call from TCRdb remains unchecked. This CDR3 region has 16 residues. Germline-derived CDR1 and CDR2 are MNHEY and SVGEGT. This CDR3 reads CASTEIGLLPSDTQYF.

CDR3 amino acids: CATLTPNTGELFF. The V and J genes are TRBV10-3 and TRBJ2-2; the TRBD1 assignment by TCRdb is unverifiable without DNA. The V gene's germline CDR1 is ENHRY and CDR2 SYGVKD. The CDR3 is 13 residues long.

The chain couples TRBV29-1 to TRBJ2-7. The CDR3 contains 13 residues. The germline CDR1 and CDR2 sequences are SQVTM and ANQGSEA. The CDR3 spells CSFVVVNSYEQYF.

The chain employs TRBV28 and TRBJ1-5; the TCRdb call, TRBD1, lacks DNA for checking. Per the germline V gene, CDR1 is MDHEN and CDR2 is SYDVKM. The CDR3 is made up of 15 amino acids. The CDR3 region is CASSPRQGGGQPQHF.

This sequence joins TRBV28 and TRBJ1-1; without DNA, the TCRdb call of TRBD1 cannot be checked. The CDR3 sequence is 16 residues long. In germline, CDR1 is MDHEN, CDR2 SYDVKM. The CDR3 reads CASSLKRAPMNTEAFF.

The chain carries TRBV5-1 and TRBJ1-5; the TCRdb D gene call, TRBD1, has no DNA to confirm it. CDR1 and CDR2 from the germline V gene are SGHRS and YFSETQ. This CDR3 contains 15 residues. CDR3 region: CASSLTGGFNQPQHF. The entire variable domain, with the rest obtained from reference TRBV5-1 and TRBJ1-5, is as follows: KAGVTQTPRYLIKTRGQQVTLSCSPISGHRSVSWYQQTPGQGLQFLFEYFSETQRNKGNFPGRFSGRQFSNSRSEMNVSTLELGDSALYLCASSLTGGFNQPQHFGDGTRLSIL.

The chain joins TRBV2 to TRBJ2-5; the TCRdb call, TRBD1, lacks DNA for checking. This CDR3 has 15 residues. The germline V gene encodes CDR1 SNHLY and CDR2 FYNNEI. CDR3 loop: CASSVSGPGSQTQYF.

The chain carries TRBV7-2 and TRBJ2-3. The CDR3 is 13 amino acids. Germline values: CDR1 SGHTA, CDR2 FQGNSA. The CDR3 loop is CASSRGLTDTHYF.

This sequence joins TRBV11-2 and TRBJ2-7. Per the germline V gene, CDR1 is SGHAT and CDR2 is FQNNGV. The length of the CDR3 is 11 residues. The CDR3 spells CASSPTDEQYF.

The V and J genes are TRBV20-1 and TRBJ1-1. Germline-derived CDR1 and CDR2 are DFQATT and SNEGSKA (reference sequence). The CDR3 spans 13 residues. CDR3 protein: CSALGEGGTEAFF.

The gene calls are TRBV6-2 or TRBV6-3 and TRBJ2-7; TCRdb indicates TRBD1, and absent DNA this call remains unverified. Looked up from germline, CDR1 is MNHEY and CDR2 is SVGEGT. The CDR3 runs 14 residues. CDR3 amino acids: CASSSAFDSYEQYF.

V usage is TRBV7-2 and J usage is TRBJ1-1; TCRdb outputs TRBD1, but without DNA this stays unchecked. The CDR3 runs to 18 residues. The germline gives CDR1 SGHTA, CDR2 FQGNSA. The CDR3 sequence: CASSSPNTGTVIYTEAFF.

V and J are TRBV21-1 and TRBJ2-7; TCRdb selects TRBD2, and the lack of DNA leaves this call unchecked. TRBV21-1 is a listed pseudogene. The CDR3 contains 18 residues. The CDR3 sequence: CASSKGKIAGNLWYEQYF.

V usage is TRBV29-1 and J usage is TRBJ2-7; absent DNA, TCRdb's TRBD2 call cannot be checked. The CDR3 has 13 residues. CDR1 SQVTM and CDR2 ANQGSEA come from the germline V gene. The CDR3 protein is CSVEPSGTYEQYF.

The CDR3 sequence: CASTPGAGELFF. V usage is TRBV12-3 or TRBV12-4 and J usage is TRBJ2-2. The CDR3 contains 12 residues.

The CDR3 sequence is CASSKTGTELLSSYEQYF. The gene calls are TRBV19 and TRBJ2-7; checking the TCRdb D call of TRBD1 is not possible without DNA. Germline V gene data show CDR1 as LNHDA and CDR2 as SQIVND (reference sequence). This CDR3 is built from 18 residues.